The rows below give T cell receptor beta chains drawn from one sample of a study of T cell repertoires in urothelial bladder cancer. The method was immunoSEQ multiplex PCR; TCRdb's version includes in-frame clones alone and lacks a portion of them. The repertoire holds about 350 clones, with approximately 67% as singletons. The sample taken for sequencing was tumor-infiltrating cells from bladder cancer. The receptors shown here come from a human donor with urothelial carcinoma. Both conserved end residues are part of each CDR3. Each record gives: D gene, clone size, J gene, V gene, CDR3 DNA, CDR3 protein. D genes are given only for firm matches. A clone size is listed for some rows: how often the clone was seen (once, few, many), or a class if it is expanded.

-	-	TRBJ2-2	TRBV7-3	TGTGCCAGCAGCTCCAATTTAGCGGCCCTGAACACCGGGGAGCTGTTTTTT	CASSSNLAALNTGELFF
TRBD2	once	TRBJ2-1	TRBV4-3	TGCGCCAGCAGCGATCGGACTAGCGGGGACTACAATGAGCAGTTCTTC	CASSDRTSGDYNEQFF
-	-	TRBJ1-1	TRBV2	TGTGCCCAAGGGCAACGGTCGGACACTGAAGCTTTCTTT	CAQGQRSDTEAFF
-	few	TRBJ1-3	TRBV7-8	TGTGCCAGCAGCTTAGAGGCAGCTACTGGAAACACCATATATTTT	CASSLEAATGNTIYF
-	-	TRBJ2-5	TRBV15	TGTGCCACCAGCAGTTTTGACAGGCAAGAGACCCAGTACTTC	CATSSFDRQETQYF
-	-	TRBJ1-1	TRBV7-4	TGTGCCAGCAGCTTCTATACAGGCACTGAAGCTTTCTTT	CASSFYTGTEAFF
-	-	TRBJ1-5	TRBV28	TGTGCCAGCAGTTCCCATCTATTGGGGGAGCGGAGCAATCAGCCCCAGCATTTT	CASSSHLLGERSNQPQHF
TRBD1	-	TRBJ1-4	TRBV19	TGTGCCAGTAGTTCTCCCAGGGGGCCCCCCCGGTCGAATGAAAAACTGTTTTTT	CASSSPRGPPRSNEKLFF
-	few	TRBJ2-1	TRBV4-2	TGTGCCAGCAGCCAAACAGGTACGAGCTCCTACAATGAGCAGTTCTTC	CASSQTGTSSYNEQFF
-	-	TRBJ2-1	TRBV7-9	TGTGCCAGCAGCTTAGATGGCCGCGTGTATGAGCAGTTCTTC	CASSLDGRVYEQFF